A selection of T cell receptor beta chains follows, all from one sample in a study of T cell responses to AZD1222 COVID-19 vaccine. Method: immunoSEQ multiplex PCR; TCRdb's copy keeps in-frame clones and lacks some. The sample comprises 80,000 to 130,000 clones, approximately 91% of which are singletons, and 16% rests with the top ten. The material was peripheral blood, obtained on day 0 of AZD1222 vaccination. The receptors stem from an adult in good health. Each CDR3 is given with its conserved first and last residue. The order of the fields is V gene, J gene, clone size, D gene, CDR3 protein, CDR3 DNA. A D gene is named only where the DNA matches it firmly. Rows give clone size only sometimes, using once, few, many, or a class for an expanded clone.

v_gene: TRBV18; j_gene: TRBJ2-5; abundance: .; d_gene: .; CDR3aa: CASSPDGGGETQYF; CDR3nt: TGTGCCAGCTCCCCCGACGGGGGAGGCGAGACCCAGTACTTC
v_gene: TRBV7-9; j_gene: TRBJ1-2; abundance: .; d_gene: TRBD1; CDR3aa: CASSLQRTGKGYTF; CDR3nt: TGTGCCAGCAGCTTACAGAGGACAGGGAAAGGCTACACCTTC
v_gene: TRBV5-1; j_gene: TRBJ2-1; abundance: .; d_gene: TRBD1; CDR3aa: CASSSPDRGSYNEQFF; CDR3nt: TGCGCCAGCAGCTCCCCGGACAGGGGGTCCTACAATGAGCAGTTCTTC
v_gene: TRBV28; j_gene: TRBJ1-2; abundance: .; d_gene: .; CDR3aa: CASSFRGAWVEEGGYTF; CDR3nt: TGTGCCAGCAGTTTTAGGGGGGCGTGGGTGGAAGAAGGAGGCTACACCTTC
v_gene: TRBV4-1; j_gene: TRBJ1-2; abundance: .; d_gene: .; CDR3aa: CASSSGLAYSGYTF; CDR3nt: TGCGCCAGCAGCTCGGGACTGGCTTATTCGGGCTACACCTTC
v_gene: TRBV2; j_gene: TRBJ1-1; abundance: .; d_gene: .; CDR3aa: CASSEGKQANTEAFF; CDR3nt: TGTGCCAGCAGTGAAGGGAAACAGGCCAACACTGAAGCTTTCTTT
v_gene: TRBV9; j_gene: TRBJ2-3; abundance: .; d_gene: TRBD1; CDR3aa: CASSVTLGQYTDTQYF; CDR3nt: TGTGCCAGCAGCGTAACCCTGGGACAGTACACAGATACGCAGTATTTT
v_gene: TRBV5-1; j_gene: TRBJ1-5; abundance: medium-sized; d_gene: .; CDR3aa: CASSLGPAGNQPQHF; CDR3nt: TGCGCCAGCAGCTTGGGCCCAGCGGGCAATCAGCCCCAGCATTTT
v_gene: TRBV5-5; j_gene: TRBJ1-5; abundance: .; d_gene: .; CDR3aa: CASSLWTDSNQPQHF; CDR3nt: TGTGCCAGCAGCTTGTGGACAGATAGCAATCAGCCCCAGCATTTT
v_gene: TRBV27; j_gene: TRBJ1-4; abundance: once; d_gene: .; CDR3aa: CASRLLREKLFF; CDR3nt: TGTGCCAGCAGGCTACTGAGGGAAAAACTGTTTTTT
v_gene: TRBV6-5; j_gene: TRBJ1-1; abundance: .; d_gene: .; CDR3aa: CASSYSPRAPTEAFF; CDR3nt: TGTGCCAGCAGTTACTCACCAAGGGCCCCGACTGAAGCTTTCTTT
v_gene: TRBV9; j_gene: TRBJ1-1; abundance: .; d_gene: .; CDR3aa: CASSIDALNTEAFF; CDR3nt: TGTGCCAGCAGCATCGACGCCTTGAACACTGAAGCTTTCTTT
v_gene: TRBV4-1; j_gene: TRBJ2-7; abundance: .; d_gene: .; CDR3aa: CASSQVTTGRYEQYF; CDR3nt: TGCGCCAGCAGCCAAGTAACGACGGGCCGCTACGAGCAGTACTTC
v_gene: TRBV5-6; j_gene: TRBJ2-1; abundance: .; d_gene: TRBD1; CDR3aa: CASSTDRRGLLYNEQFF; CDR3nt: TGTGCCAGCAGCACGGACCGCAGGGGGTTACTCTACAATGAGCAGTTCTTC
v_gene: TRBV10-3; j_gene: TRBJ2-1; abundance: .; d_gene: .; CDR3aa: CAISARLDYNEQFF; CDR3nt: TGTGCCATCAGCGCCAGACTAGACTACAATGAGCAGTTCTTC
v_gene: TRBV3-1/TRBV3-2; j_gene: TRBJ2-1; abundance: .; d_gene: TRBD2; CDR3aa: CASSPLSGSSNEQFF; CDR3nt: TGTGCCAGCAGCCCACTTAGCGGGAGTAGCAATGAGCAGTTCTTC
v_gene: TRBV6-6; j_gene: TRBJ2-1; abundance: .; d_gene: .; CDR3aa: CASSYTGSGSYNEQFF; CDR3nt: TGTGCCAGCAGTTACACAGGGTCGGGCTCCTACAATGAGCAGTTCTTC
v_gene: TRBV19; j_gene: TRBJ2-3; abundance: .; d_gene: TRBD2; CDR3aa: CASSPWTSSDTQYF; CDR3nt: TGTGCCAGTAGTCCCTGGACTAGTTCAGATACGCAGTATTTT
v_gene: TRBV9; j_gene: TRBJ1-3; abundance: .; d_gene: .; CDR3aa: CASSVAILPSIGNTIYF; CDR3nt: TGTGCCAGCAGCGTAGCTATTCTTCCATCGATCGGAAACACCATATATTTT
v_gene: TRBV12-1; j_gene: TRBJ1-2; abundance: .; d_gene: .; CDR3aa: CASSFITTGYNYGYTF; CDR3nt: TGTGCCAGCAGCTTCATTACCACAGGGTATAACTATGGCTACACCTTC
v_gene: TRBV6-1; j_gene: TRBJ2-7; abundance: .; d_gene: .; CDR3aa: CASSEIGASIYEQYF; CDR3nt: TGTGCCAGCAGTGAAATTGGTGCTTCGATCTACGAGCAGTACTTC
v_gene: TRBV19; j_gene: TRBJ2-7; abundance: .; d_gene: TRBD2; CDR3aa: CASSMLAGIASYEQYF; CDR3nt: TGTGCCAGTAGTATGCTAGCGGGGATAGCATCCTACGAGCAGTACTTC
v_gene: TRBV12-2; j_gene: TRBJ1-2; abundance: .; d_gene: .; CDR3aa: CASRPPGYDPYRGYTF; CDR3nt: TGTGCAAGTCGCCCCCCCGGGTATGACCCCTATAGGGGCTACACCTTC
v_gene: TRBV6-1; j_gene: TRBJ1-5; abundance: .; d_gene: TRBD1; CDR3aa: CASSDQTGYYSNQPQHF; CDR3nt: TGTGCCAGCAGTGATCAGACAGGGTACTATAGCAATCAGCCCCAGCATTTT
v_gene: TRBV5-1; j_gene: TRBJ1-2; abundance: .; d_gene: .; CDR3aa: CASSLEGQFYGYTF; CDR3nt: TGCGCCAGCAGCTTGGAAGGGCAGTTCTATGGCTACACCTTC
v_gene: TRBV6-5; j_gene: TRBJ2-3; abundance: once; d_gene: .; CDR3aa: CASKLRVATDTQYF; CDR3nt: TGTGCCAGCAAGCTTAGGGTAGCTACAGATACGCAGTATTTT
v_gene: TRBV9; j_gene: TRBJ1-6; abundance: .; d_gene: TRBD1; CDR3aa: CASSGTGTGASPLHF; CDR3nt: TGTGCCAGCAGCGGAACCGGGACAGGGGCTTCACCCCTCCACTTT
v_gene: TRBV19; j_gene: TRBJ1-5; abundance: .; d_gene: .; CDR3aa: CASSIPNLPPQHF; CDR3nt: TGTGCCAGTAGTATTCCGAACCTCCCGCCCCAGCATTTT
v_gene: TRBV6-5; j_gene: TRBJ2-1; abundance: .; d_gene: .; CDR3aa: CASSYSHNEQFF; CDR3nt: TGTGCCAGCAGTTATAGTCACAATGAGCAGTTCTTC
v_gene: TRBV28; j_gene: TRBJ1-5; abundance: .; d_gene: .; CDR3aa: CASSPPSVSWAQHF; CDR3nt: TGTGCCAGCAGTCCCCCTTCGGTGTCTTGGGCCCAGCATTTT
v_gene: TRBV19; j_gene: TRBJ2-1; abundance: .; d_gene: TRBD1; CDR3aa: CASSSLSGQNYNEQFF; CDR3nt: TGTGCCAGTAGTAGCCTTTCGGGACAGAACTACAATGAGCAGTTCTTC
v_gene: TRBV11-3; j_gene: TRBJ2-5; abundance: .; d_gene: .; CDR3aa: CASSKQGFQETQYF; CDR3nt: TGTGCCAGCAGCAAACAGGGTTTCCAAGAGACCCAGTACTTC
v_gene: TRBV3-1/TRBV3-2; j_gene: TRBJ2-2; abundance: few; d_gene: TRBD2; CDR3aa: CASSQARLAGVTGELFF; CDR3nt: TGTGCCAGCAGCCAAGCGAGGCTAGCGGGAGTCACCGGGGAGCTGTTTTTT
v_gene: TRBV7-3; j_gene: TRBJ2-3; abundance: .; d_gene: .; CDR3aa: CASSLLVTDTQYF; CDR3nt: TGTGCCAGCAGCTTGCTCGTAACAGATACGCAGTATTTT
v_gene: TRBV29-1; j_gene: TRBJ1-1; abundance: .; d_gene: .; CDR3aa: CSVGDEGTEAFF; CDR3nt: TGCAGCGTTGGAGACGAGGGCACTGAAGCTTTCTTT
v_gene: TRBV29-1; j_gene: TRBJ1-2; abundance: .; d_gene: TRBD1; CDR3aa: CSVDLQGAIYGYTF; CDR3nt: TGCAGCGTAGACTTACAGGGGGCTATCTATGGCTACACCTTC
v_gene: TRBV19; j_gene: TRBJ1-1; abundance: .; d_gene: .; CDR3aa: CASSPQTALNTEAFF; CDR3nt: TGTGCCAGTAGTCCTCAGACCGCCCTGAACACTGAAGCTTTCTTT
v_gene: TRBV5-1; j_gene: TRBJ2-7; abundance: .; d_gene: .; CDR3aa: CASATASSYEQYF; CDR3nt: TGCGCCAGCGCGACGGCCAGTTCCTACGAGCAGTACTTC
v_gene: TRBV5-4; j_gene: TRBJ2-2; abundance: .; d_gene: TRBD2; CDR3aa: CASSLGLAWGGELFF; CDR3nt: TGTGCCAGCAGCTTGGGACTAGCGTGGGGCGGGGAGCTGTTTTTT
v_gene: TRBV6-5; j_gene: TRBJ1-1; abundance: .; d_gene: .; CDR3aa: CASSSLFLRMNTEAFF; CDR3nt: TGTGCCAGCAGTTCTTTATTTTTACGCATGAACACTGAAGCTTTCTTT
v_gene: TRBV28; j_gene: TRBJ1-5; abundance: .; d_gene: .; CDR3aa: CASAGGEKIQPQHF; CDR3nt: TGTGCCAGCGCGGGGGGCGAAAAGATTCAGCCCCAGCATTTT
v_gene: TRBV29-1; j_gene: TRBJ2-2; abundance: .; d_gene: TRBD2; CDR3aa: CSAAGGGSDTGELFF; CDR3nt: TGCAGCGCCGCGGGGGGAGGGTCTGACACCGGGGAGCTGTTTTTT
v_gene: TRBV11-3; j_gene: TRBJ1-1; abundance: .; d_gene: TRBD1; CDR3aa: CASSLDSTGRSEAFF; CDR3nt: TGTGCCAGCAGCTTAGATTCGACAGGGAGGAGTGAAGCTTTCTTT
v_gene: TRBV7-8; j_gene: TRBJ2-7; abundance: .; d_gene: TRBD2; CDR3aa: CASSSSPTSGTVYEQYF; CDR3nt: TGTGCCAGCAGCAGTAGCCCCACTAGCGGGACGGTCTACGAGCAGTACTTC
v_gene: TRBV6-5; j_gene: TRBJ1-1; abundance: .; d_gene: TRBD1; CDR3aa: CASSYPTGEDTEAFF; CDR3nt: TGTGCCAGCAGTTACCCGACAGGGGAGGACACTGAAGCTTTCTTT
v_gene: TRBV19; j_gene: TRBJ1-5; abundance: .; d_gene: .; CDR3aa: CASRYGAGPSEPQHF; CDR3nt: TGTGCCAGTAGGTATGGGGCAGGGCCCTCGGAGCCCCAGCATTTT
v_gene: TRBV2; j_gene: TRBJ2-2; abundance: .; d_gene: .; CDR3aa: CASRPGLSTGELFF; CDR3nt: TGTGCCAGCAGGCCCGGACTGTCCACCGGGGAGCTGTTTTTT
v_gene: TRBV6-2/TRBV6-3; j_gene: TRBJ1-1; abundance: .; d_gene: .; CDR3aa: CASSYHGDEGTEAFF; CDR3nt: TGTGCCAGCAGTTACCACGGGGACGAGGGAACTGAAGCTTTCTTT
v_gene: TRBV28; j_gene: TRBJ1-4; abundance: .; d_gene: .; CDR3aa: CASRAATNEKLFF; CDR3nt: TGTGCCAGCAGGGCAGCAACTAATGAAAAACTGTTTTTT
v_gene: TRBV4-1; j_gene: TRBJ1-2; abundance: .; d_gene: .; CDR3aa: CASSQPGTGGFGYTF; CDR3nt: TGCGCCAGCAGCCAACCCGGGACGGGAGGGTTTGGCTACACCTTC
v_gene: TRBV2; j_gene: TRBJ2-3; abundance: .; d_gene: .; CDR3aa: CASSWGDTDTQYF; CDR3nt: TGTGCCAGCAGCTGGGGCGACACAGATACGCAGTATTTT
v_gene: TRBV12-2; j_gene: TRBJ2-3; abundance: .; d_gene: .; CDR3aa: CASRLAGGQGIDTQYF; CDR3nt: TGTGCAAGTCGCTTAGCGGGGGGGCAGGGGATAGATACGCAGTATTTT
v_gene: TRBV7-8; j_gene: TRBJ2-4; abundance: .; d_gene: .; CDR3aa: CASSSEGQLAKNIQYF; CDR3nt: TGTGCCAGCAGCTCGGAGGGGCAGTTAGCCAAAAACATTCAGTACTTC
v_gene: TRBV11-3; j_gene: TRBJ2-5; abundance: .; d_gene: TRBD2; CDR3aa: CASSYRAGGGETQYF; CDR3nt: TGTGCCAGCAGCTACCGTGCGGGGGGTGGAGAGACCCAGTACTTC
v_gene: TRBV29-1; j_gene: TRBJ1-1; abundance: once; d_gene: .; CDR3aa: CSVLLPWVLDTEAFF; CDR3nt: TGCAGCGTCCTACTCCCTTGGGTTTTGGACACTGAAGCTTTCTTT
v_gene: TRBV27; j_gene: TRBJ2-3; abundance: few; d_gene: .; CDR3aa: CASSGRLGADTQYF; CDR3nt: TGTGCCAGCAGCGGCCGCCTTGGTGCAGATACGCAGTATTTT
v_gene: TRBV5-1; j_gene: TRBJ1-1; abundance: .; d_gene: TRBD1; CDR3aa: CASSFLPGQTEAFF; CDR3nt: TGCGCCAGCAGCTTTCTCCCGGGACAGACTGAAGCTTTCTTT
v_gene: TRBV24-1; j_gene: TRBJ1-2; abundance: .; d_gene: TRBD1; CDR3aa: CATSDPDREYGYTF; CDR3nt: TGTGCCACCAGTGACCCAGACAGGGAGTATGGCTACACCTTC